This entry lists 25 T cell receptor beta chains sequenced from one sample in a study of blood T cell repertoires in COVID-19. Sequencing used immunoSEQ multiplex PCR; TCRdb keeps in-frame clones, though not all of them. The sample has approximately 62,000 clones; about 81% are singletons. Input material: peripheral blood. The receptors shown here come from a man older than 75 with acute or convalescent COVID-19.

The V and J genes are TRBV7-2 and TRBJ2-1; unclear D gene. V was cut by 0 bases and J by 6 bases, with 12 bases left in between. Germline V gives CDR1 SGHTA, CDR2 FQGNSA. This CDR3 is built from 15 residues. CDR3 residues: CASSLALRVGNEQFF. The CDR3 region has the DNA TGTGCCAGCAGCTTAGCGCTTCGGGTGGGCAATGAGCAGTTCTTC.

The chain recombines TRBV11-2 with TRBJ2-7; perhaps TRBD1 as D (6 bases). The CDR3 covers 14 residues. V lost 1 base to trimming and J lost 7 bases, with 14 bases between them. Germline CDR1 reads SGHAT; CDR2 reads FQNNGV. CDR3 sequence (DNA): TGTGCCAGCAGCTTAGTTGACAGGCTAGGAGAGCAGTACTTC. Its translation is CASSLVDRLGEQYF.

V and J are TRBV20-1 and TRBJ1-2; D perhaps matches TRBD1 (5 bases). This CDR3 has 11 residues. CDR1 and CDR2 (germline): DFQATT, SNEGSKA (reference sequence). V was clipped by 3 bases and J by 6 bases, with 8 bases between them. The CDR3 loop is CSASPGNGYTF. Here the CDR3 DNA reads TGCAGTGCTAGCCCAGGGAATGGCTACACCTTC.

The rearrangement uses TRBV9 and TRBJ1-5; 12 bases agree with TRBD1. The V and J ends lost 0 bases and 7 bases, in that order; junction bases with no gene match: 2. Germline values: CDR1 SGDLS, CDR2 YYNGEE. The CDR3 is 15 residues long. CDR3 residues: CASSVEGQGAQPQHF. The CDR3 DNA reads as TGTGCCAGCAGCGTAGAGGGACAGGGGGCACAGCCCCAGCATTTT.

The chain is built from TRBV12-3 or TRBV12-4 and TRBJ1-2, with D maybe TRBD1 (5 bases). The CDR3 runs to 13 residues. Trimming pared 3 bases from V and 3 bases from J, leaving 8 bases between. DNA for the CDR3: TGTGCCAGCAGTTTCTCGACAGACTATGGCTACACCTTC. Its protein is CASSFSTDYGYTF.

This clone was observed a handful of times. J is TRBJ2-7 and V is TRBV6-6, with D possibly TRBD1 on 5 matching bases. Trimming cost V 4 bases and J 2 bases, with 15 bases left between them. This CDR3 spans 15 amino acids. Germline V gene data show CDR1 as MNHNY and CDR2 as SVGAGI (reference sequence). The chain's CDR3 is CASSSPGQATYEQYF. CDR3 coding DNA: TGTGCCAGCAGTTCCCCAGGGCAAGCAACCTACGAGCAGTACTTC.

This chain links TRBV20-1 with TRBJ2-7; the D is unclear. CDR1 and CDR2 (germline): DFQATT, SNEGSKA (reference sequence). CDR3 length: 11 residues. Between the trimmed V and J ends, which lost 4 bases and 3 bases, there was a span of 7 bases. The chain's CDR3 is CSAIVNYEQYF. In DNA, the CDR3 is TGCAGTGCTATTGTAAACTACGAGCAGTACTTC.

The chain employs TRBV5-5 and TRBJ2-3; maybe TRBD1 (6 bases). Trimming shortened V by 4 bases and J by 2 bases, and 14 bases separated the two germline ends. The CDR3 runs 15 residues. CDR1 and CDR2 (germline): SGHKS, YYEKEE (reference sequence). The CDR3 loop reads CASSPGTMITDTQYF. The CDR3 DNA sequence: TGTGCCAGCAGCCCGGGGACAATGATCACAGATACGCAGTATTTT.

The rearrangement joins TRBV9 to TRBJ2-5; 9 positions agree with TRBD2. Germline-derived CDR1 and CDR2 are SGDLS and YYNGEE. The CDR3 spans 16 residues. The trim removed 3 bases at V and 4 bases at J, leaving 10 bases unmatched. DNA for the CDR3: TGTGCCAGCAGCGCCTCACCTAGCGGGGCTGGAGAGACCCAGTACTTC. Encoded protein: CASSASPSGAGETQYF.

The rearrangement links TRBV6-5 to TRBJ2-7; D remains unclear. V shed 5 bases and J shed 3 bases, with 11 bases lying between them. Germline lookup yields CDR1 MNHEY and CDR2 SVGAGI. The CDR3 sequence is 13 residues long. The CDR3 nucleotides read TGTGCCAGCAGTCCCCAGGCAAGCTACGAGCAGTACTTC. It codes for CASSPQASYEQYF.

This clone was recorded a few times. This sequence joins TRBV7-9 and TRBJ1-3, with a tentative D call TRBD1 (5 bases). Germline assignment: CDR1 SEHNR and CDR2 FQNEAQ (reference sequence). Trimming cost V 1 base and J 9 bases, with 16 bases left between them. The CDR3 totals 15 residues. The CDR3 DNA reads TGTGCCAGCAGCTTAGGACCGGACATTGGTTCCACCATATATTTT. It yields the protein CASSLGPDIGSTIYF.

The rearrangement joins TRBV9 to TRBJ1-5; weak D call: TRBD1 (6 bases). The germline V gene has CDR1 SGDLS and CDR2 YYNGEE. The length of the CDR3 is 16 residues. Deletions cut 4 bases from V and 1 base from J, with 15 bases between. CDR3 nucleotides: TGTGCCAGCAGCCCAGGAGTGGGGGCAAGCAATCAGCCCCAGCATTTT. This encodes CASSPGVGASNQPQHF.

The sample holds one count of this clone. The V and J genes are TRBV3-1 (or the pseudogene TRBV3-2) and TRBJ1-4, with D tentatively TRBD1 (5 bases). Per the germline V gene, CDR1 is LGHDT and CDR2 is YNNKEL (reference sequence). The V end was cut by 3 bases, the J end by 8 bases, with 16 bases between. The CDR3 is made up of 15 amino acids. This CDR3 reads CASSHLFYRQEKLFF. The CDR3, as DNA: TGTGCCAGCAGCCACTTATTCTATAGACAGGAAAAACTGTTTTTT.

This sequence joins TRBV5-6 and TRBJ1-1; D unresolved. This CDR3 comprises 16 residues. V was clipped by 0 bases and J by 0 bases, with 12 bases between them. Germline V gene lookup returns CDR1 SGHDT and CDR2 YYEEEE. CDR3 in amino acids: CASSLGGPAMNTEAFF. The CDR3 DNA is TGTGCCAGCAGCTTGGGTGGGCCCGCTATGAACACTGAAGCTTTCTTT.

This clone occurred once. The V and J genes are TRBV5-1 and TRBJ1-3; 9 positions match TRBD1. The ends lost 4 bases at V and 0 bases at J; junction bases unmatched: 11. Germline V gives CDR1 SGHRS, CDR2 YFSETQ. This CDR3 is built from 18 residues. The CDR3 sequence: CASSLISGTGLSGNTIYF. The CDR3 DNA follows: TGCGCCAGCAGCCTAATCTCCGGGACAGGGCTCTCTGGAAACACCATATATTTT.

V and J are TRBV11-2 and TRBJ1-2; 8 nucleotides match TRBD1. The CDR3 extends over 15 amino acids. Germline assignment: CDR1 SGHAT and CDR2 FQNNGV. The V segment lost 5 bases and the J segment 3 bases; nucleotides outside the gene matches: 8. CDR3 DNA sequence: TGTGCCAGCAGCCCTACCCGGACAGGGTACTATGGCTACACCTTC. Residues: CASSPTRTGYYGYTF.

This chain uses TRBV5-4 with TRBJ2-7; 8 bases are a match to TRBD1. Trimming cost V 2 bases and J 5 bases; bases outside gene matches: 6. Germline lookup yields CDR1 SGHNT and CDR2 YYREEE (reference sequence). The CDR3 has 14 residues. In DNA, the CDR3 is TGTGCCAGCAGCTTTGGGACAGGCAGCCACGAGCAGTACTTC. As protein: CASSFGTGSHEQYF.

V and J are TRBV5-4 and TRBJ2-1; TRBD2 matches 9 bases. The V segment lost 2 bases and the J segment 5 bases; nucleotides outside the gene matches: 11. The V gene's germline CDR1 is SGHNT and CDR2 YYREEE (reference sequence). This CDR3 comprises 17 residues. CDR3 DNA: TGTGCCAGCAGCTTATCCCGCGGGGGGGCCGTCGACAATGAGCAGTTCTTC. Residues: CASSLSRGGAVDNEQFF.

The chain combines TRBV3-1 (or the pseudogene TRBV3-2) with TRBJ1-1, with D perhaps matching TRBD1 (6 bases). The CDR3 consists of 15 residues. From germline, CDR1 is LGHDT and CDR2 YNNKEL (reference sequence). V was shortened by 3 bases and J by 4 bases, with 15 bases between the two germline ends. The CDR3: CASSQLTGIPTEAFF. In DNA form, the CDR3 reads TGTGCCAGCAGCCAGCTAACAGGGATCCCCACTGAAGCTTTCTTT.

This clone was observed a few times. The chain joins TRBV19 to TRBJ2-2, with D unclear. V lost 3 bases, J lost 6 bases, and 5 bases lay in between. This CDR3 spans 12 amino acids. CDR1 and CDR2 (germline): LNHDA, SQIVND (reference sequence). CDR3: CASSIQAGELFF. The CDR3 DNA reads TGTGCCAGTAGTATTCAGGCCGGGGAGCTGTTTTTT.

This chain connects TRBV5-5 to TRBJ2-3, with TRBD2 identical over 10 bases. CDR1 is SGHKS and CDR2 is YYEKEE in the germline V gene (reference sequence). The V gene end was trimmed by 1 base and the J gene end by 10 bases; junction bases not matched to a gene: 9. The CDR3 runs to 15 residues. CDR3 in amino acids: CASSLLSGGASSQYF. As DNA, the CDR3 is TGTGCCAGCAGCTTGTTAAGCGGGGGGGCCTCATCGCAGTATTTT.

J is TRBJ2-2 and V is TRBV6-5; the match to TRBD2 covers 9 bases. Losses at the gene ends were 8 bases for V and 5 bases for J; bases not matched to a gene: 9. CDR3 length: 15 residues. CDR1 and CDR2 (germline): MNHEY, SVGAGI. CDR3 in DNA: TGTGCCAGCCTGCGCGGGGGGGGCAGAACCGGGGAGCTGTTTTTT. Amino acid sequence: CASLRGGGRTGELFF.

The chain has TRBV6-5 and TRBJ2-7, with 10 positions matching TRBD2. The junction had 8 bases not matched to a gene; V was cut back by 2 bases and J by 4 bases. The CDR3 runs to 16 residues. Germline V CDR1 and CDR2: MNHEY, SVGAGI. CDR3 coding DNA: TGTGCCAGCAGTTACACCGAGCGGGGGGGCAGGTACGAGCAGTACTTC. It encodes CASSYTERGGRYEQYF.

The genes are TRBV25-1 and TRBJ2-2, with a weak D call TRBD1 (6 bases). This CDR3 contains 15 residues. CDR1 is MGHDK, CDR2 SYGVNS, per germline. V dropped 4 bases and J dropped 0 bases, with 9 bases sitting between them. This chain's CDR3 is CASSVTGSNTGELFF. The CDR3 region has the DNA TGTGCCAGCAGTGTAACAGGGTCGAACACCGGGGAGCTGTTTTTT.

The chain joins TRBV3-1 (or the pseudogene TRBV3-2) to TRBJ2-7; TRBD1 matches at 10 bases. The CDR3 is 16 residues long. Trimming took 3 bases from V and 3 from J; bases not matched to a gene: 8. Looked up from germline, CDR1 is LGHDT and CDR2 is YNNKEL (reference sequence). CDR3 region: CASSHAGTGVLYEQYF. The CDR3 DNA sequence: TGTGCCAGCAGCCATGCCGGGACAGGGGTTCTCTACGAGCAGTACTTC.